The clone carrying this T cell receptor (beta chain) has only a few counts. Its target is not known. The V gene's germline CDR1 is DFQATT and CDR2 SNEGSKA (reference sequence). The CDR3 is 13 amino acids. V was shortened by 5 bases and J by 1 base, with 11 bases between the two germline ends. This sample's TCRbeta library carried unique molecular identifier barcodes. A single record per CDR3 protein comes from TCRdb applying MiXCR to the PCR reads. The sample holds around 670,000 distinct CDR3 sequences; around 14% are singletons and the top ten take around 0.8%. This entry belongs to a study of T-cell reconstitution after alpha-beta-depleted transplantation in children. Points from the study as a whole: Surviving recipient T cells and thymic progenitors produced the high day-60 TCRbeta diversity seen in some patients. Approximately two months post-transplant, alpha-beta T cells reportedly originated from several hundred expanded graft clones. Among T cells one year after transplant, newly produced cells accounted for most counts and diversity.

The TCR sequence derives from a girl between 2 and 10 years old with congenital amegakaryocytic thrombocytopenia, due to receive a stem cell transplant. The sequences come from PBMCs, collected before TCRalphabeta/CD19-depleted stem cell transplant. The chain employs TRBV20-1 and TRBJ1-1; D is perhaps TRBD1 (5 bases). In nucleotides, the CDR3 is TGCAGTGCTCCCCAGGGACGGAACACTGAAGCTTTCTTT. Translated: CSAPQGRNTEAFF.